A selection of T cell receptor beta chains follows, all from one sample in a study of control samples from healthy donors and cancer patients. Clones were sequenced by immunoSEQ multiplex PCR, and TCRdb holds only the in-frame ones, with some missing. The table lists 170,000 or so clones, nearly 90% of them singletons, with over 1.1% in the top ten. Input material: blood. The receptors derive from a woman in her forties or fifties in good health. The CDR3 runs from the conserved cysteine through the conserved F or W. Each record gives: D gene, clone size, V gene, J gene, CDR3 DNA, CDR3 protein. A D gene is named only where the DNA matches it firmly. Some rows mark clone size as missing; the rest say once, few, many or name a class of expanded clone.

.	.	TRBV19	TRBJ1-3	TGTGCCAGTAGTATAGGGGGGCCTGGAAACACCATATATTTT	CASSIGGPGNTIYF
.	few	TRBV20-1	TRBJ2-7	TGCAGTGGGAGGAGGGAGCCCGAGCAGTACTTC	CSGRREPEQYF
.	.	TRBV7-3	TRBJ2-3	TGTGCCAGCAGCCCACAGGCAGATACGCAGTATTTT	CASSPQADTQYF
.	once	TRBV7-8	TRBJ1-3	TGTGCCAGCAGCCCGACATGGACTTCTGGAAACACCATATATTTT	CASSPTWTSGNTIYF
TRBD1	.	TRBV27	TRBJ1-2	TGTGCCAGCAGCCCTTTTCATCGACAGGGGCCTAACTATGGCTACACCTTC	CASSPFHRQGPNYGYTF
.	.	TRBV7-2	TRBJ1-6	TGTGCCAGCAGCTTAGATTCGAGCTCCTATAATTCACCCCTCCACTTT	CASSLDSSSYNSPLHF
.	.	TRBV28	TRBJ2-7	TGTGCCAGCAGCCTCCTGAGTGGGGAAAGGGGGTACGAGCAGTACTTC	CASSLLSGERGYEQYF
.	.	TRBV7-3	TRBJ1-6	TGTGCCAGCAGCTTAACCCGACGGGCACCCCTCCACTTT	CASSLTRRAPLHF
TRBD2	.	TRBV7-3	TRBJ2-1	TGTGCCAGCAGCCGTAGCGGGGGCCGGTCCTACAATGAGCAGTTCTTC	CASSRSGGRSYNEQFF
TRBD2	once	TRBV25-1	TRBJ2-1	TGTGCCAGCAGTGAGCCCGGACTAGTAGATAACAATGAGCAGTTCTTC	CASSEPGLVDNNEQFF
TRBD1	.	TRBV10-3	TRBJ2-7	TGTGCCATCAGTGAGTCGGGCAGGGGGCGTCAGCGGGAGCAGTACTTC	CAISESGRGRQREQYF
.	.	TRBV11-3	TRBJ2-7	TGTGCCAGCAGCTTATACTCGAACTACGAGCAGTACTTC	CASSLYSNYEQYF
TRBD1	.	TRBV9	TRBJ1-4	TGTGCCAGCAGCGTAGTGGGGACAGGGACCGAAAAACTGTTTTTT	CASSVVGTGTEKLFF
.	.	TRBV6-5	TRBJ2-2	TGTGCCAGCAGTTATATCACCGGGGAGCTGTTTTTT	CASSYITGELFF
TRBD1	.	TRBV5-4	TRBJ2-5	TGTGCCAGCAGCCCCTCCGGGCAGGGGGCGGGGGAGACCCAGTACTTC	CASSPSGQGAGETQYF
TRBD2	.	TRBV4-3	TRBJ2-2	TGCGCCAGCAGCCCGGCAGCGGGGGGGCTGACCGGGGAGCTGTTTTTT	CASSPAAGGLTGELFF
.	.	TRBV28	TRBJ1-2	TGTGCCAGCACTCGACAGGCAGAACTATATGGCTACACCTTC	CASTRQAELYGYTF
TRBD2	.	TRBV6-5	TRBJ2-1	TGTGCCAGCAGTTACCGCGGGAGGGCCACGGAGCAGTTCTTC	CASSYRGRATEQFF
.	.	TRBV7-6	TRBJ2-3	TGTGCCAGCAGCATGAGCGTCACAGATACGCAGTATTTT	CASSMSVTDTQYF
TRBD1	.	TRBV6-6	TRBJ1-1	TGTGCCAGCAGTCCAGTAAGACAGGGAAACACTGAAGCTTTCTTT	CASSPVRQGNTEAFF
.	.	TRBV28	TRBJ1-5	TGTGCCAGCAGTCTACCACAGGGTTTGGGCAATCAGCCCCAGCATTTT	CASSLPQGLGNQPQHF
.	.	TRBV12-3/TRBV12-4	TRBJ2-7	TGTGCCAGCAGTTTAGGGAGCTCCTACGAGCAGTACTTC	CASSLGSSYEQYF
TRBD1	.	TRBV6-1	TRBJ2-7	TGTGCCAGCAGTGAAAGAGGGGGCCACTCCTACGAGCAGTACTTC	CASSERGGHSYEQYF
TRBD1	.	TRBV19	TRBJ1-6	TGTGCCAGTACCCTGGGACAGGGTGGTTCACCCCTCCACTTT	CASTLGQGGSPLHF
.	.	TRBV11-2	TRBJ1-1	TGTGCCAGCAGCTCGGACAGGAACACTGAAGCTTTCTTT	CASSSDRNTEAFF
.	.	TRBV2	TRBJ1-1	TGTGCCAGCAGATTGTACGCGAACACTGAAGCTTTCTTT	CASRLYANTEAFF
.	.	TRBV30	TRBJ2-6	TGTGCCTGGGCCCCCTGGGGGGCTGGGGCCAACGTCCTGACTTTC	CAWAPWGAGANVLTF
TRBD1	.	TRBV7-2	TRBJ2-3	TGTGCCAGCAGCGGGGGACAGGGAACTCCCCCGGGTTTAGATACGCAGTATTTT	CASSGGQGTPPGLDTQYF
TRBD1	.	TRBV6-2/TRBV6-3	TRBJ2-1	TGTGCCAGCAGCCCGGGACAGGGGAAACACAATGAGCAGTTCTTC	CASSPGQGKHNEQFF
TRBD2	.	TRBV4-3	TRBJ2-2	TGCGCCAGCAGCCCTGGGACTAGCGGGAATAGAGGGGAGCTGTTTTTT	CASSPGTSGNRGELFF
.	.	TRBV29-1	TRBJ1-3	TGCAGCGTTGGTGAGGGAGACACTGGAAACACCATATATTTT	CSVGEGDTGNTIYF
.	.	TRBV9	TRBJ1-1	TGTGCCAGCAGCGTAGCCGGAATAAACACTGAAGCTTTCTTT	CASSVAGINTEAFF
.	.	TRBV5-1	TRBJ2-3	TGCGCCAGCAGCTTTGGCGGGGGCACAGATACGCAGTATTTT	CASSFGGGTDTQYF
.	.	TRBV6-1	TRBJ1-1	TGTGCCAGCAGTGAAGGGGTGAACACTGAAGCTTTCTTT	CASSEGVNTEAFF
TRBD1	once	TRBV7-6	TRBJ2-2	TGTGCCAGCAGCCCCGGACAGGGCGGCACCGGGGAGCTGTTTTTT	CASSPGQGGTGELFF
.	few	TRBV5-4	TRBJ2-7	TGTGCCAGCAGCTCCACCCGGGATCCAGGCGAGTACTTC	CASSSTRDPGEYF
.	.	TRBV7-2	TRBJ1-1	TGTGCCAGCGCCCTTCACCGACAGACTGAAGCTTTCTTT	CASALHRQTEAFF
.	.	TRBV24-1	TRBJ2-1	TGTGCCACCAGTGATTTTGGGGCTTTCCCCTACAATGAGCAGTTCTTC	CATSDFGAFPYNEQFF
TRBD1	.	TRBV29-1	TRBJ1-2	TGCAGCGTTGCCCGGGACAGGGGTGGTGGCTACACCTTC	CSVARDRGGGYTF
TRBD1	once	TRBV10-3	TRBJ1-6	TGTGCCATCAGTGAGTCAAGGACAGGGGCCCTAAATTCACCCCTCCACTTT	CAISESRTGALNSPLHF
TRBD2	.	TRBV7-2	TRBJ2-7	TGTGCCAGCAGCTTACTGGGACTAGCGGGGTCCTACGAGCAGTACTTC	CASSLLGLAGSYEQYF
TRBD1	.	TRBV4-3	TRBJ1-2	TGCGCCAGCAGCCAAGATGGGGGGACAGGGCTGGCCACCTTC	CASSQDGGTGLATF
TRBD1	.	TRBV6-6	TRBJ1-5	TGTGCCAGCGGGGCGACAGGGGGGCTCGATCAGCCCCAGCATTTT	CASGATGGLDQPQHF
.	.	TRBV7-2	TRBJ1-5	TGTGCCAGCAGCCTCCCATCAGGTTTTGGGACGAATCAGCCCCAGCATTTT	CASSLPSGFGTNQPQHF
.	.	TRBV5-4	TRBJ2-3	TGTGCCAGCAGCCACCCTCCCCCAGATACGCAGTATTTT	CASSHPPPDTQYF
.	.	TRBV5-6	TRBJ2-2	TGTGCCACCTTAATCGGGGGCACCGGGGAGCTGTTTTTT	CATLIGGTGELFF
.	.	TRBV7-9	TRBJ2-1	TGTGCCAGCAGCTTTGTCGGGAGCCGCTCCTACAATGAGCAGTTCTTC	CASSFVGSRSYNEQFF
.	once	TRBV5-1	TRBJ1-1	TGCGCCAGCAGCTTCGGGGGGTTGAACACTGAAGCTTTCTTT	CASSFGGLNTEAFF
TRBD1	.	TRBV28	TRBJ2-6	TGTGCCAGCAGTGGGACAGCCTACTCTGGGGCCAACGTCCTGACTTTC	CASSGTAYSGANVLTF
TRBD2	.	TRBV7-8	TRBJ2-7	TGTGCCAGCAGCCGGACGGGACTAGCGGGGGACGAGCAGTACTTC	CASSRTGLAGDEQYF
TRBD1	.	TRBV7-3	TRBJ2-1	TGTGCCAGCAGCTACACGGGACAGTCATACAATGAGCAGTTCTTC	CASSYTGQSYNEQFF
.	.	TRBV10-3	TRBJ1-2	TGTGCCATCAGTGAGTCGAGTCAGTACAGTAACTATGGCTACACCTTC	CAISESSQYSNYGYTF
.	.	TRBV6-2/TRBV6-3	TRBJ1-5	TGTGCCAGCAGTTACTCGAGCAGCAATCAGCCCCAGCATTTT	CASSYSSSNQPQHF
TRBD1	.	TRBV28	TRBJ2-1	TGTGCCAGCAGTTTATTGGGACAGTCCTACAATGAGCAGTTCTTC	CASSLLGQSYNEQFF
.	.	TRBV15	TRBJ2-3	TGTGCCACCAGCAGAGATCTTGAGGATACGCAGTATTTT	CATSRDLEDTQYF